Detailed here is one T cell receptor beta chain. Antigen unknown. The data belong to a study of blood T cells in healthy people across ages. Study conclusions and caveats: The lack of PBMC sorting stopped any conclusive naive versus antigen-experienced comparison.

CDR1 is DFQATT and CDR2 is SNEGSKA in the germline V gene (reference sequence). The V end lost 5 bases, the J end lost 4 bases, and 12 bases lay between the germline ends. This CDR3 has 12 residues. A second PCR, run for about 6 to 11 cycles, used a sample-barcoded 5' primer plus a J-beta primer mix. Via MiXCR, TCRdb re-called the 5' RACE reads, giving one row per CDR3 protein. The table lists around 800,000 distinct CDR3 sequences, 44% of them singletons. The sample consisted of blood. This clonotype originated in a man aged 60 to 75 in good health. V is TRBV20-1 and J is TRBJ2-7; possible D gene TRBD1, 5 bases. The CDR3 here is CSAGRTSYEQYF. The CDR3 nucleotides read TGCAGTGCTGGGCGGACAAGTTACGAGCAGTACTTC.